This T cell receptor beta chain was captured by sequencing in a study of T-cell memory formation after mild COVID-19 (dated by TCRdb to the early 2020s). As for the study more broadly: TCR sequence clusters from the two donors were found to be largely donor specific. T-cell clones expanding and contracting after mild COVID-19 in two donors were tracked by longitudinal TCRalpha and TCRbeta repertoire sequencing. The cohort was made up of two young adult volunteers, one female and one male, who were previously healthy. What the study reported, not specific to this receptor: Balanced CD4/CD8 phenotypes were observed for clones contracting from day 15 to 85, whereas a bias towards CD4+ was observed for a second wave of clones expanding from day 15 to 37. Contracting CD4+ clones appeared mostly in the CM and EM memory subsets, whereas CD8+ clones were enriched in EMRA. The second-wave clones that peaked on day 37 were not confirmed to be SARS-CoV-2 specific. Some responding clones were found in pre-infection memory, which suggests that pre-existing cross-reactive memory T cells took part in the SARS-CoV-2 response. The study included only a couple of mild cases, and larger cohorts that include severe cases with pre-infection samples were judged to be necessary.

Ficoll-Paque density gradient centrifugation was the method used to isolate PBMCs. The CDR3 runs 16 residues from the cysteine to the phenylalanine. The read is trimmed to its CDR3 DNA, 48 bases read in frame from base 1. The V end gives up 5 bases and the J end 1 base, leaving 8 bases in the junction not matched to a gene. CDR1 and CDR2, looked up from the germline V gene, are SGHTA and FQGTGA. The sequencer listed for this sample is Illumina NovaSeq 6000. cDNA libraries for TCRalpha and TCRbeta were prepared by 5'RACE using constant-segment primers, with sample barcodes and unique molecular identifiers added. RNA was extracted from every sample with Trizol reagent. Libraries were amplified in two PCR steps, with a second sample barcode and Illumina TruSeq adapters added in the second step. Sequencing of the libraries was done on an Illumina NovaSeq, producing 2 x 150 bp paired-end reads. As for the original processing: With migec v1.2.7, reads were demultiplexed and then collapsed into UMI-guided consensus sequences. Using mixcr v2.1.11, the UMI consensuses were aligned to TRA and TRB V and J templates and assembled into clonotypes. Expanded or contracted clonotypes were those called significant by both edgeR and NoisET, with noise models trained on biological replicates. For edgeR calls, the thresholds were a false discovery rate-adjusted p below 0.01 and a log2 fold-change of 1. As an exploratory analysis of dynamics, max-normalized trajectories of the 1000 most abundant clonotypes were examined with PCA combined with hierarchical clustering. Each responding clone was given a CD4 or CD8 phenotype based on the CD4+ and CD8+ repertoires, which had been sequenced separately. TCRdb reran the public reads through fastp at Q25 and MiXCR, keeping productive beta chains. CDR3 protein sequences are deduplicated, and each keeps its most common genes and DNA. The V and J calls follow TCRdb's processing rather than the paper's. The sample table records about half a million distinct CDR3 sequences; 15% to 20% of these occur just once. Clones ranked in the top ten supply 9% to 15% of the sample.

To note about this clonotype: Its antigen specificity is not known. It has no much larger one-base neighbor in the sample; base qualities were not kept.

The TCR originated in an adult woman who had mild COVID-19 (a few samples of this study predate the infection). The sample titles of this study are shuffled in the database, so cell type and time point are left out; the donor was told from shared clones. The sequence links TRBV7-3 to TRBJ2-5, with 9 bases matching TRBD2. The sample taken for sequencing was PBMCs or a T cell subset sorted from them (not recorded which). In nucleotide form, the sequence is TGTGCCAGCAGCGCCTCTGGCGGGGGGGCCCAAGAGACCCAGTACTTC. The encoded protein is CASSASGGGAQETQYF.